These 27 T cell receptor beta chains share one sample of origin, sequenced in a study of T-cell memory formation after mild COVID-19. TCRdb redid the calling of the 5' RACE reads with MiXCR, one entry per CDR3 protein. The table includes 350,000 to 500,000 distinct CDR3 sequences, approximately 20% detected once. Sequenced input: PBMCs or a T cell subset sorted from them (not recorded which). These receptors were collected from an adult woman who had mild COVID-19 (a few samples of this study predate the infection). Cell type and time point are not known.

This sequence joins TRBV10-3 and TRBJ2-7, with D maybe TRBD2 (6 bases). Germline CDR1 is ENHRY and CDR2 is SYGVKD. CDR3 length: 13 residues. Trimming stripped 8 bases from V and 3 bases from J, with 14 bases between. The CDR3 here is CAIGGAGYYEQYF. The CDR3 DNA is TGTGCCATCGGAGGGGCGGGATACTACGAGCAGTACTTC.

V is TRBV4-3 and J is TRBJ2-7; D is possibly TRBD1 or TRBD2 (6 bases each). CDR3 length: 13 residues. V was cut by 4 bases and J by 3 bases, with 10 bases left in between. From germline, CDR1 is LGHNA and CDR2 YSLEER. CDR3 in amino acids: CASSRGANYEQYF. In DNA, the CDR3 is TGCGCCAGCAGCCGGGGGGCGAACTACGAGCAGTACTTC.

The chain has TRBV5-1 and TRBJ1-2; possibly TRBD1 for D (5 bases). This CDR3 has 15 residues. The V gene's germline CDR1 is SGHRS and CDR2 YFSETQ. The V gene lost 1 base and the J gene lost 8 bases, with 18 bases spanning the gap. This CDR3 is CASSLNSRDPEGYTF. CDR3 in DNA: TGCGCCAGCAGCTTGAATTCGCGGGACCCTGAAGGCTACACCTTC.

J is TRBJ2-3 and V is TRBV20-1; 9 positions match TRBD2. The CDR3 sequence is 16 residues long. V trimming: 0 bases; J trimming: 4 bases; junction bases outside the gene matches: 8. Germline CDR1 DFQATT, CDR2 SNEGSKA (reference sequence). As DNA, the CDR3 is TGCAGTGCTAGAGAATATCTAGCGGGATTTTCAGATACGCAGTATTTT. Amino acids: CSAREYLAGFSDTQYF.

J is TRBJ2-3 and V is TRBV5-8, with 7 bases aligning to TRBD1. The V segment lost 6 bases and the J segment 5 bases; nucleotides outside the gene matches: 9. CDR1 and CDR2 from the germline V gene are SGHTS and YDEGEE. The CDR3 covers 14 residues. The CDR3 spells CASTPGQTLDTQYF. CDR3 in DNA: TGTGCCAGCACCCCGGGACAGACATTAGATACGCAGTATTTT.

The chain has TRBV11-2 and TRBJ2-5; TRBD1 is a possible D gene (5 bases). Germline CDR1 is SGHAT and CDR2 is FQNNGV. V lost 3 bases and J lost 5, with 13 bases in between. There are 14 residues in the CDR3. This CDR3 is CASSFLRVDETQYF. The CDR3 region has the DNA TGTGCCAGCAGCTTCCTCAGGGTCGATGAGACCCAGTACTTC.

The chain recombines TRBV7-9 with TRBJ1-2, with D possibly TRBD1 on 5 matching bases. V gave up 5 bases and J gave up 9 bases, with 25 bases separating them. The CDR3 is 16 amino acids. Germline values: CDR1 SEHNR, CDR2 FQNEAQ (reference sequence). The CDR3 nucleotides are TGTGCCAGCAGCCACCTCCCGGGGCAGGGCCTTTTACGCTACACCTTC. Its protein is CASSHLPGQGLLRYTF.

CDR3 residues: CATSDRGGPSNEQFF. In DNA form, the CDR3 reads TGTGCCACCAGTGATCGGGGGGGGCCCTCCAATGAGCAGTTCTTC. This sequence joins TRBV24-1 and TRBJ2-1; 8 bases match TRBD2. This CDR3 has 15 amino acids. With V trimmed by 3 bases and J by 6 bases, 6 bases remained unmatched. Germline V gene sequence: CDR1 KGHDR, CDR2 SFDVKD.

This clonotype was counted between two and nine times. DNA of the CDR3: TGCAGTGCTAGGCGGGACCGGATCTATGGCTACACCTTC. Protein sequence: CSARRDRIYGYTF. The chain links TRBV20-1 to TRBJ1-2, with a tentative D call TRBD1 (5 bases). There are 13 residues in the CDR3. Deletions cut 3 bases from V and 4 bases from J, with 12 bases between. Germline lookup yields CDR1 DFQATT and CDR2 SNEGSKA (reference sequence).

This clonotype occurred a few times. The J gene is TRBJ2-1, the V gene TRBV30; 9 bases are a match to TRBD2. The V gene end was trimmed by 6 bases and the J gene end by 10 bases; junction bases not matched to a gene: 10. CDR3 size: 13 residues. Germline loops: CDR1 GTSNPN, CDR2 SVGIG (reference sequence). The CDR3 DNA is TGTGCCTGTTGGGCTAGCGGGACAATGGAGCAGTTCTTC. This encodes CACWASGTMEQFF.

The chain combines TRBV11-2 with TRBJ2-5, with D possibly being TRBD1 (6 bases). The V gene's germline CDR1 is SGHAT and CDR2 FQNNGV. The CDR3 consists of 17 residues. Trimming took off 1 base at V and 0 bases at J, with 15 bases between the two ends. The chain's CDR3 is CASSLALSRGYQETQYF. CDR3 in DNA: TGTGCCAGCAGCTTAGCCTTGAGCAGGGGTTACCAAGAGACCCAGTACTTC. Combining the CDR3 with reference TRBV11-2 and TRBJ2-5 gives the whole variable domain EAGVAQSPRYKIIEKRQSVAFWCNPISGHATLYWYQQILGQGPKLLIQFQNNGVVDDSQLPKDRFSAERLKGVDSTLKIQPAKLEDSAVYLCASSLALSRGYQETQYFGPGTRLLVL.

The chain is built from TRBV16 and TRBJ1-4; no clear D gene. This CDR3 is 12 amino acids long. The germline V gene encodes CDR1 KGHSY and CDR2 FQNENV. Trimming took off 6 bases at V and 10 bases at J, with 12 bases between the two ends. CDR3 DNA sequence: TGTGCCAGCAGTTCGGCACATGGAAAACTGTTTTTT. Protein: CASSSAHGKLFF.

This clonotype has a count of ten or more. CDR3 residues: CSARVTGDNSPLHF. In DNA form, the CDR3 reads TGCAGTGCTAGAGTGACAGGGGATAATTCACCCCTCCACTTT. This sequence joins TRBV20-1 and TRBJ1-6, with 8 bases identical to TRBD1. The germline CDR1 and CDR2 sequences are DFQATT and SNEGSKA (reference sequence). This CDR3 contains 14 residues. Losses at the gene ends were 1 base for V and 5 bases for J; bases not matched to a gene: 1.

The chain uses TRBV12-3 or TRBV12-4 and TRBJ1-5; the D is unclear. V was cut by 4 bases and J by 3 bases, with 10 bases left in between. This CDR3 spans 14 amino acids. The DNA for the CDR3 is TGTGCCAGCAGTTATAGGGCCAACAATCAGCCCCAGCATTTT. Translated, it gives CASSYRANNQPQHF.

This chain links TRBV9 with TRBJ2-1; 7 bases are a match to TRBD2. Germline CDR1 is SGDLS and CDR2 is YYNGEE. V gave up 2 bases and J gave up 7 bases; unmatched junction bases: 3. The CDR3 has 13 amino acids. The CDR3 region has the DNA TGTGCCAGCAGCGTCGGGACTACTAATGAGCAGTTCTTC. Translating gives CASSVGTTNEQFF.

This clonotype was counted between two and nine times. The chain joins TRBV4-1 to TRBJ2-5, with D hard to call. The CDR3 has 13 residues. V was clipped by 4 bases and J by 5 bases, with 11 bases between them. Germline values: CDR1 MGHRA, CDR2 YSYEKL. The CDR3 DNA is TGCGCCAGCAGCCGTTTTTATGGGGAGACCCAGTACTTC. It specifies CASSRFYGETQYF.

The V gene is TRBV7-3, the J gene TRBJ2-7, with 7 bases identical to TRBD1. Germline CDR1 is SGHTA and CDR2 is FQGTGA. V was clipped by 5 bases and J by 12 bases; unmatched bases: 13. The CDR3 runs to 13 residues. The CDR3 here is CASSPTRAGGLYF. The CDR3 region has the DNA TGTGCCAGCAGCCCAACCCGGGCAGGGGGTCTGTACTTC.

DNA of the CDR3: TGTGCGCACGGGGAGGGACTCGATGAGCAGTTCTTC. Encoded protein: CAHGEGLDEQFF. The chain joins TRBV24-1 to TRBJ2-1, with TRBD2 identical over 7 bases. Germline V CDR1 and CDR2: KGHDR, SFDVKD. The length of the CDR3 is 12 residues.

This clonotype was found a few times. This sequence joins TRBV12-3 or TRBV12-4 and TRBJ2-2, with a possible D match to TRBD2 (6 bases). V shed 8 bases and J shed 6 bases, with 16 bases lying between them. The CDR3 length is 14 residues. This chain's CDR3 is CASEFREFSGELFF. In nucleotides, the CDR3 is TGTGCCAGCGAGTTCCGGGAGTTTTCCGGGGAGCTGTTTTTT.

This clonotype has more than one count but fewer than ten. The chain joins TRBV9 to TRBJ2-1; TRBD1 matches at 7 bases. The germline gives CDR1 SGDLS, CDR2 YYNGEE. This CDR3 is built from 14 residues. V lost 4 bases and J lost 3; bases outside the gene matches: 4. The CDR3 protein is CASSTPGGYNEQFF. The CDR3 DNA follows: TGTGCCAGCAGCACCCCAGGGGGCTACAATGAGCAGTTCTTC.

The chain is built from TRBV29-1 and TRBJ1-2; 8 nucleotides align to TRBD1. The CDR3 has 16 amino acids. Losses at the gene ends were 0 bases for V and 4 bases for J; bases not matched to a gene: 10. Looked up from germline, CDR1 is SQVTM and CDR2 is ANQGSEA. CDR3 DNA sequence: TGCAGCGTTGAAGATCGGGGCAGGGGGCGCTCCTATGGCTACACCTTC. It encodes CSVEDRGRGRSYGYTF.

This chain connects TRBV20-1 to TRBJ2-7; 7 positions match TRBD2. Germline V CDR1 and CDR2: DFQATT, SNEGSKA (reference sequence). This CDR3 spans 19 amino acids. V was pared by 0 bases and J by 1 base, with 18 bases of the junction left unmatched. CDR3 nucleotides: TGCAGTGCTAGAGAGACCGTGACTAGCAAATATATAGGGTCCTACGAGCAGTACTTC. Protein: CSARETVTSKYIGSYEQYF.

This chain uses TRBV15 with TRBJ1-5, with D unresolved. Trimming removed 0 bases at V and 5 bases at J, with 11 bases between. CDR1 and CDR2 from the germline V gene are LNHNV and YYDKDF (reference sequence). This CDR3 comprises 15 residues. The CDR3 region has the DNA TGTGCCACCAGCAGAGATGGAGAGGTTTATCAGCCCCAGCATTTT. Amino acids: CATSRDGEVYQPQHF. The full variable domain, rest sourced from reference TRBV15 and TRBJ1-5, is DAMVIQNPRYQVTQFGKPVTLSCSQTLNHNVMYWYQQKSSQAPKLLFHYYDKDFNNEADTPDNFQSRRPNTSFCFLDIRSPGLGDTAMYLCATSRDGEVYQPQHFGDGTRLSIL.

This chain links TRBV7-9 with TRBJ1-1, with D perhaps TRBD1 (5 bases). CDR3 length: 15 residues. Germline V gives CDR1 SEHNR, CDR2 FQNEAQ (reference sequence). Between the trimmed V and J ends, which lost 5 bases and 4 bases, there was a span of 17 bases. The CDR3 bases are TGTGCCAGCAGCCTCGACCAGGGAGTGGTCACTGAAGCTTTCTTT. Amino acid sequence: CASSLDQGVVTEAFF.

This clonotype was observed a few times. V usage is TRBV4-1 and J usage is TRBJ2-1, with 7 positions matching TRBD2. This CDR3 region has 19 residues. V lost 0 bases and J lost 5; bases outside the gene matches: 16. CDR1 and CDR2 from the germline V gene are MGHRA and YSYEKL. The CDR3, as DNA: TGCGCCAGCAGCCAAGATGGGCCCAGGGATGGGAGGGATAACAATGAGCAGTTCTTC. Protein sequence: CASSQDGPRDGRDNNEQFF.

This clonotype has a handful of counts. The chain links TRBV7-6 to TRBJ2-1, with D perhaps matching TRBD1 (5 bases). Trimming pared 2 bases from V and 1 base from J, leaving 9 bases between. The CDR3 is made up of 15 amino acids. CDR1 is SGHVS and CDR2 is FNYEAQ in the germline V gene. CDR3 bases: TGTGCCAGCAGCTTACAGCAGGGTTCCTACAATGAGCAGTTCTTC. Translated: CASSLQQGSYNEQFF.

The gene calls are TRBV20-1 and TRBJ2-5, with D uncertain. The germline V gene encodes CDR1 DFQATT and CDR2 SNEGSKA (reference sequence). The CDR3 is made up of 14 amino acids. V shed 0 bases and J shed 0 bases, with 8 bases lying between them. As DNA, the CDR3 is TGCAGTGCTAGAGACACCCTGTACCAAGAGACCCAGTACTTC. Protein sequence: CSARDTLYQETQYF.